One TCR beta chain is described in this entry. This clone appeared a few times. No antigen is known for it. No clone much larger than this one lies a single base away; base qualities are absent. TCRbeta CDR3 regions were amplified from genomic DNA by means of the immunoSEQ Assay, a bias-controlled multiplex PCR. Per the source publication's procedure: The number of nucleated cells in each sample was estimated from the amplification of reference gene primers within the assay. To quantify the absolute abundance of each unique TCRbeta CDR3 rearrangement, sequence reads were collapsed and filtered. For each sample, productive Simpson clonality was calculated as the square root of Simpson's diversity index across productive rearrangements. TCRdb obtained this table from immuneACCESS and retained in-frame rearrangements with V and J assigned. These tables miss some clones; where compared with another copy, unresolved V genes account for less than half of the shortfall, and the remainder is unexplained. V and J calls and clone size are copied from that table; D and trimming were computed from the DNA. This sample is represented by about 200,000 clones; roughly 94% of them were singletons. Roughly 0.76% of the sample comes from the top ten.

At one collaborating source in Seattle, patients were enrolled during active infection and were followed longitudinally through the course of disease. Collaborating institutions collected whole blood in K2EDTA tubes following their own protocols. For TCRbeta analysis, collaborator samples were shipped as frozen whole blood, as isolated PBMCs, or as DNA extracted from either sample type. According to the germline V gene (reference sequence), CDR1 reads SEHNR and CDR2 reads FQNEAQ. Taken from cysteine to phenylalanine, the CDR3 has 18 residues. Only the CDR3 region is kept as DNA, spanning 54 bases read in frame from base 1. At the junction V is shortened by 4 bases and J by 3 bases; bases outside the gene matches: 13. These data come from a study of blood T cell repertoires in COVID-19 (TCRdb year 2020). About the investigation overall: Collaborator samples came from the United States, Italy and Spain and covered acute and convalescent phases of COVID-19. The prospective study material was composed of cDNA or gDNA derived from T cells, B-cell-depleted T cells, or PBMCs. The dataset comprised deeply sampled blood TCRbeta repertoires from subjects exposed to, actively infected with, or recovered from COVID-19. The repertoires were released in a freely available public database intended as a resource for research on the immune response to SARS-CoV-2. Samples were obtained from the ongoing ImmuneRACE study (first 160 participants) and from 950 to 1,500 subjects provided by 6 global collaborators. A de-identified subject ID, COVID-19 status, age in years and sex were almost always included in the sample metadata. Where available, HLA class I and class II types were obtained from metadata supplied by the sample provider rather than from assay-based typing. The full study reports these points: Clinical and demographic metadata were provided uncurated, with the amount varying by source and participant.

The sample taken for sequencing was peripheral blood. Recombination linked TRBV7-9 to TRBJ2-3, and TRBD2 aligns with 10 junction nucleotides. This TCR was sampled from a young man with COVID-19, enrolled during active disease. The DNA sequence reads TGTGCCAGCAGCTCTCCCCTTCGTAGTAGCGGGGGGACAGATACGCAGTATTTT. Translated, it gives CASSSPLRSSGGTDTQYF.